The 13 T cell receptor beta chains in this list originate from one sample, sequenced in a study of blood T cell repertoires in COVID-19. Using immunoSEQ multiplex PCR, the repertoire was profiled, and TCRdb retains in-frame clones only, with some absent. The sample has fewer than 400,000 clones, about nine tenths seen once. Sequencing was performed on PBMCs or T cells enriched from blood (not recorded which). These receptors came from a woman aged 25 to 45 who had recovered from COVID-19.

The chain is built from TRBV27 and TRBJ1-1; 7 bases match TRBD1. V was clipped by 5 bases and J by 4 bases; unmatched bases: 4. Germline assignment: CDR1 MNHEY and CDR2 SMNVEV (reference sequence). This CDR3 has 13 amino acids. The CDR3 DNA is TGTGCCAGCAGTGCCCGACAGGGCACTGAAGCTTTCTTT. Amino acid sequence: CASSARQGTEAFF.

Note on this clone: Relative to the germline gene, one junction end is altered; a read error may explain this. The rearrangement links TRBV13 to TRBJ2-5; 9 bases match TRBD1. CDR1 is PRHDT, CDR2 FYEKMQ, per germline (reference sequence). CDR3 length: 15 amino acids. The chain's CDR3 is CASSLGDRDQETQYF. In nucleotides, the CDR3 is TGTGCCAGCAGCCTAGGGGACAGGGACCAAGAGACCCAGTACTTC.

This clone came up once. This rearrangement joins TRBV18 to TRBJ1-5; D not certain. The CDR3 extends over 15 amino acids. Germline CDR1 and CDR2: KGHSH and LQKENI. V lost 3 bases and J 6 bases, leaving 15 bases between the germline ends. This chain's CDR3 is CASSPLVVPIQPQHF. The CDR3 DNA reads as TGTGCCAGCTCACCCCTAGTGGTCCCCATTCAGCCCCAGCATTTT.

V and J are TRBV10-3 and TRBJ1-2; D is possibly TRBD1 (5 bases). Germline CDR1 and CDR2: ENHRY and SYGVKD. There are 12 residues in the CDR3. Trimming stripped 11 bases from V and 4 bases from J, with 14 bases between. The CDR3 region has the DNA TGTGCCTGTGGCGGAGGGACCTATGGCTACACCTTC. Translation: CACGGGTYGYTF.

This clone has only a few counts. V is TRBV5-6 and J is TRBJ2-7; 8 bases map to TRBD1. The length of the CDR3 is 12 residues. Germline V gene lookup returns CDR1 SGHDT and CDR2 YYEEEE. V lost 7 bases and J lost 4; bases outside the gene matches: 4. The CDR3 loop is CASGQGGYEQYF. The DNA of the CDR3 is TGTGCCAGCGGACAGGGCGGATACGAGCAGTACTTC.

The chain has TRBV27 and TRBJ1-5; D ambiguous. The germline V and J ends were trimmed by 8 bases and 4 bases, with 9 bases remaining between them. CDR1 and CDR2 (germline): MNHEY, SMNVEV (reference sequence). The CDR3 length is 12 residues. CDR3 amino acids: CASRVPNQPQHF. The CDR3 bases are TGTGCCAGCCGGGTTCCGAATCAGCCCCAGCATTTT.

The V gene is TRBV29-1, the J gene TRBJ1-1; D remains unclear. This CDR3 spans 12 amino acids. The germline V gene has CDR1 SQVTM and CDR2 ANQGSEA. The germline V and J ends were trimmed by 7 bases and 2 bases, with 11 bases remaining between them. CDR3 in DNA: TGCAGCGGCCTTGAGGGCAACACTGAAGCTTTCTTT. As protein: CSGLEGNTEAFF.

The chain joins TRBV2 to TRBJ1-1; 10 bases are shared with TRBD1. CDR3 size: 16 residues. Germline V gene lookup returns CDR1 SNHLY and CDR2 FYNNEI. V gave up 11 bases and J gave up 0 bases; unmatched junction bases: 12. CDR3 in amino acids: CAAEPGQGPMNTEAFF. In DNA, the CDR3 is TGTGCCGCGGAGCCGGGACAGGGGCCCATGAACACTGAAGCTTTCTTT.

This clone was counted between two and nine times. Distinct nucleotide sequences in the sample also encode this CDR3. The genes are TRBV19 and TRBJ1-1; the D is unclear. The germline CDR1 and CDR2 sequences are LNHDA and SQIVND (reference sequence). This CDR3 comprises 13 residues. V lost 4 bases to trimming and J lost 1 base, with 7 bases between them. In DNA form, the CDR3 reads TGTGCCAGTAGTACTCCAGGGAACACTGAAGCTTTCTTT. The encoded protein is CASSTPGNTEAFF.

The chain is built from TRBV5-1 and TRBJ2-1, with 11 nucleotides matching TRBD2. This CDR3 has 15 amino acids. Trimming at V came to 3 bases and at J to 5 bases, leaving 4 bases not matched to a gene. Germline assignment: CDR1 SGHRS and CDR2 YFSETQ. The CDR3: CASSSTSGGNNEQFF. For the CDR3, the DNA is TGCGCCAGCAGCTCCACTAGCGGGGGTAACAATGAGCAGTTCTTC. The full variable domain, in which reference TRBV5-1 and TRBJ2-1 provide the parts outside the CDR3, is KAGVTQTPRYLIKTRGQQVTLSCSPISGHRSVSWYQQTPGQGLQFLFEYFSETQRNKGNFPGRFSGRQFSNSRSEMNVSTLELGDSALYLCASSSTSGGNNEQFFGPGTRLTVL.

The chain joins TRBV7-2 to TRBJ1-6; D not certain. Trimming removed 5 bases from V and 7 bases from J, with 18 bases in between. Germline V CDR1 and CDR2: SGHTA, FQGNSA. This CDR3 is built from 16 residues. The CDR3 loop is CASSIPSVDINSPLHF. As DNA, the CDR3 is TGTGCCAGCAGCATCCCCAGCGTGGATATCAATTCACCCCTCCACTTT.

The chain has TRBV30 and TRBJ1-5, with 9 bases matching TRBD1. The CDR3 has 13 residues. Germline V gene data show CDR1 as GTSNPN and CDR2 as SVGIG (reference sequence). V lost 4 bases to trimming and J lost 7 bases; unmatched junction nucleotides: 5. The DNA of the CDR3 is TGTGCCTGGACCCGACAGGGGGGACAGCCCCAGCATTTT. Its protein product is CAWTRQGGQPQHF.

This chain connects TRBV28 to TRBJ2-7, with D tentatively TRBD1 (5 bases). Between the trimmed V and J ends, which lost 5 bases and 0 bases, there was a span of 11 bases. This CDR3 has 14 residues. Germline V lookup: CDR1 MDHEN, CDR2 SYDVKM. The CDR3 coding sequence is TGTGCCAGCAGTCGCAGGGCTAGCTCCTACGAGCAGTACTTC. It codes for CASSRRASSYEQYF.